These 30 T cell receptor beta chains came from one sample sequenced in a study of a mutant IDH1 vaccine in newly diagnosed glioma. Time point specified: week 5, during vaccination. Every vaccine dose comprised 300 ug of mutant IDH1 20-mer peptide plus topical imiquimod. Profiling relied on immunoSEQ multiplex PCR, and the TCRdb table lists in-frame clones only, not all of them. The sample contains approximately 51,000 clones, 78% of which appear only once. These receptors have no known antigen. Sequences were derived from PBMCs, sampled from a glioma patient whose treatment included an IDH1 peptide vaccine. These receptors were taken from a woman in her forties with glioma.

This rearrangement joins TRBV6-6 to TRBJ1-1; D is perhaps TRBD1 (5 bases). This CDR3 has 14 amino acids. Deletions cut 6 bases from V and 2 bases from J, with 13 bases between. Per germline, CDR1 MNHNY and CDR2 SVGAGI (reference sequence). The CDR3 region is CASSPTGLNTEAFF. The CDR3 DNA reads TGTGCCAGCAGCCCAACAGGACTCAACACTGAAGCTTTCTTT.

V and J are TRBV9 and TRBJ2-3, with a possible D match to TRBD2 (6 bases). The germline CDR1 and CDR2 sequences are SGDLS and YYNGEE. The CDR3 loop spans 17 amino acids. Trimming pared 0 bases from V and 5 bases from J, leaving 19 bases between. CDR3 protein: CASSVGGVSPELDTQYF. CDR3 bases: TGTGCCAGCAGCGTAGGGGGGGTTAGCCCAGAGTTAGATACGCAGTATTTT. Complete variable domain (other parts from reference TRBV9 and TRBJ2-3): DSGVTQTPKHLITATGQRVTLRCSPRSGDLSVYWYQQSLDQGLQFLIQYYNGEERAKGNILERFSAQQFPDLHSELNLSSLELGDSALYFCASSVGGVSPELDTQYFGPGTRLTVL.

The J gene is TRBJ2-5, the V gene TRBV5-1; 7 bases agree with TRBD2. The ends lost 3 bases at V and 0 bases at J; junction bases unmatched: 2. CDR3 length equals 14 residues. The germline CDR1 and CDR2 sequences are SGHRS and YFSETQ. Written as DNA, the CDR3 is TGCGCCAGCAGCTCCGGACTAGACCAAGAGACCCAGTACTTC. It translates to CASSSGLDQETQYF.

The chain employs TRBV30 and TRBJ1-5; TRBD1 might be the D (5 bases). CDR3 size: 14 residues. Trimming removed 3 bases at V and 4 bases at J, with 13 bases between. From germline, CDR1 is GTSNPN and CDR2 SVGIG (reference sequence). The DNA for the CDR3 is TGTGCCTGGAGCAACGGGGGAGGGAATCAGCCCCAGCATTTT. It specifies CAWSNGGGNQPQHF.

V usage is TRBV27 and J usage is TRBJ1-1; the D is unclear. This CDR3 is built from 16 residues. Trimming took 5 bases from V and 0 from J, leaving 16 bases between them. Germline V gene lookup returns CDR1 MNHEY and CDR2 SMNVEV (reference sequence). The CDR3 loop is CASSPSRGEMNTEAFF. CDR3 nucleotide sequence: TGTGCCAGCAGTCCATCCCGGGGAGAAATGAACACTGAAGCTTTCTTT.

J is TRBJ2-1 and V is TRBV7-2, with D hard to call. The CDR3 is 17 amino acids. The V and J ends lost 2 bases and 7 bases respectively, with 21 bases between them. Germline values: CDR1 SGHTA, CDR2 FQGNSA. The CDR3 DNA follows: TGTGCCAGCAGCTTATATGGTGTTCTTGGGTCTTGGAATGAGCAGTTCTTC. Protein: CASSLYGVLGSWNEQFF.

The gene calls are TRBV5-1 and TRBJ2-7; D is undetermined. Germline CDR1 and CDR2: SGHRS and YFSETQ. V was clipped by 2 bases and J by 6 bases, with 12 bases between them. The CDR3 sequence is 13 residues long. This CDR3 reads CASSFEGVPEQYF. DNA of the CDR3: TGCGCCAGCAGCTTTGAAGGAGTGCCCGAGCAGTACTTC.

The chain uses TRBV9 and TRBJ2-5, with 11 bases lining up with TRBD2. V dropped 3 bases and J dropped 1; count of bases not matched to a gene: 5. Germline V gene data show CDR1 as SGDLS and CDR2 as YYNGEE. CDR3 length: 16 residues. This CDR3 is CASSDPSGGSQETQYF. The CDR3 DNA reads TGTGCCAGCAGCGATCCTAGCGGGGGGAGCCAAGAGACCCAGTACTTC.

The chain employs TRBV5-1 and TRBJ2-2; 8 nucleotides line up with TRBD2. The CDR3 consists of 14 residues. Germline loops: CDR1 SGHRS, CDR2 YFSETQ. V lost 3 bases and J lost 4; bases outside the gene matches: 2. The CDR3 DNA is TGCGCCAGCAGCTCGGGGGGGGCCACCGGGGAGCTGTTTTTT. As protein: CASSSGGATGELFF.

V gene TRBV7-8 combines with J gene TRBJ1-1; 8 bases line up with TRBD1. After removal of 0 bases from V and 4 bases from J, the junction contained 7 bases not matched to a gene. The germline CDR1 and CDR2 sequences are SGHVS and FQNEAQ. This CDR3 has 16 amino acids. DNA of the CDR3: TGTGCCAGCAGCTTAGCGGGCAGGGGGCTCGGCACTGAAGCTTTCTTT. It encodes CASSLAGRGLGTEAFF.

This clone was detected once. Here the CDR3 reads CASSIPHVNTEAFF. The CDR3 region has the DNA TGTGCCAGTAGTATCCCACACGTAAACACTGAAGCTTTCTTT. This chain connects TRBV19 to TRBJ1-1; D is undetermined. Between the trimmed V and J ends, which lost 3 bases and 2 bases, there was a span of 10 bases. Germline assignment: CDR1 LNHDA and CDR2 SQIVND (reference sequence). CDR3 length: 14 residues.

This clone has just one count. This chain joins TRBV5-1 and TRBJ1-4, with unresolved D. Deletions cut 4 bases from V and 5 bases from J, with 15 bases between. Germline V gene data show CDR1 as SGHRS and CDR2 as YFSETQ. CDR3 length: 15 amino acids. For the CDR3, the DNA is TGCGCCAGCAGCCCGGGGTCGGGTATCAATGAAAAACTGTTTTTT. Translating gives CASSPGSGINEKLFF. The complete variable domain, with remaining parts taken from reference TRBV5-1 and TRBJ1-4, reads KAGVTQTPRYLIKTRGQQVTLSCSPISGHRSVSWYQQTPGQGLQFLFEYFSETQRNKGNFPGRFSGRQFSNSRSEMNVSTLELGDSALYLCASSPGSGINEKLFFGSGTQLSVL.

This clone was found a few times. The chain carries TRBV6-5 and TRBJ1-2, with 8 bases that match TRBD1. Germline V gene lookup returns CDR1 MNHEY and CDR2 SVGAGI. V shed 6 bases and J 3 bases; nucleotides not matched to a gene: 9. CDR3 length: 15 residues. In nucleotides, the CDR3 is TGTGCCAGCAGCCCCAGACAGGGGATTTACTATGGCTACACCTTC. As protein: CASSPRQGIYYGYTF.

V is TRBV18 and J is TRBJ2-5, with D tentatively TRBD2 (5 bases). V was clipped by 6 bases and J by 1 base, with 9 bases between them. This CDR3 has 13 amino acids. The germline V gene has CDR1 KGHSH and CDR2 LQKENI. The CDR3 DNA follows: TGTGCCAGCTCCCTGGACTTCCAAGAGACCCAGTACTTC. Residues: CASSLDFQETQYF. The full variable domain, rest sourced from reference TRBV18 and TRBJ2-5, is NAGVMQNPRHLVRRRGQEARLRCSPMKGHSHVYWYRQLPEEGLKFMVYLQKENIIDESGMPKERFSAEFPKEGPSILRIQQVVRGDSAAYFCASSLDFQETQYFGPGTRLLVL.

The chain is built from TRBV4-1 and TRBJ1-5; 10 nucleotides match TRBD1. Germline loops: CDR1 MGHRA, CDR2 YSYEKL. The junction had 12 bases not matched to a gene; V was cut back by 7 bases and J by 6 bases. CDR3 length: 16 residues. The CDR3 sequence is CASTPGQGSWGQPQHF. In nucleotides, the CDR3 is TGCGCCAGCACCCCGGGACAGGGGAGTTGGGGTCAGCCCCAGCATTTT.

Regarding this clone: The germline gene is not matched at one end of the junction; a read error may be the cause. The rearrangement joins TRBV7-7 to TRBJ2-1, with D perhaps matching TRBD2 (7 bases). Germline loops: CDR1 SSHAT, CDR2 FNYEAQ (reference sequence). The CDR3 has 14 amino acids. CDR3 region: CASSLGGGAGEQFF. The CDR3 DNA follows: TGTGCTAGCAGCTTAGGTGGGGGGGCCGGTGAGCAGTTCTTC.

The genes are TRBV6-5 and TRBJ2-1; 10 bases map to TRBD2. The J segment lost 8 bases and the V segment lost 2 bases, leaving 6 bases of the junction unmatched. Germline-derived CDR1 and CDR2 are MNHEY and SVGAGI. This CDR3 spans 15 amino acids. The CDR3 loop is CASSYRAGGSDEQFF. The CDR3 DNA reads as TGTGCCAGCAGTTACCGAGCGGGGGGGAGCGATGAGCAGTTCTTC.

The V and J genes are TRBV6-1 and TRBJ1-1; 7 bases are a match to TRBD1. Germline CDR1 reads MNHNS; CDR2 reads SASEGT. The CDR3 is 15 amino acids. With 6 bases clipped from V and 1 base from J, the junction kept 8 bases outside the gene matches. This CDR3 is CASRVMGTENTEAFF. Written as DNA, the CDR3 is TGTGCCAGCAGGGTTATGGGGACAGAGAACACTGAAGCTTTCTTT.

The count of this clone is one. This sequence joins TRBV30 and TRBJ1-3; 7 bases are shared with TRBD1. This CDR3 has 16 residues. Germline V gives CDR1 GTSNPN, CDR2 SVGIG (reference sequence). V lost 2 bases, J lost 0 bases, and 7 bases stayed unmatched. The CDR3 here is CAWSLYRGGSGNTIYF. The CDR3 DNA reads TGTGCCTGGAGTCTTTACAGGGGAGGCTCTGGAAACACCATATATTTT.

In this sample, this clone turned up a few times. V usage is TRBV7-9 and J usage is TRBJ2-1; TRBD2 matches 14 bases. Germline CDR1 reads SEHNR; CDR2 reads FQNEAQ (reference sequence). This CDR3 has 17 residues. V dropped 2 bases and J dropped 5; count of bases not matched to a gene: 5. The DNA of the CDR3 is TGTGCCAGCAGCTTACGACTAGCGGGGGGGCGGAACAATGAGCAGTTCTTC. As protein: CASSLRLAGGRNNEQFF. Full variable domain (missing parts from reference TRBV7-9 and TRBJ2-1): DTGVSQNPRHKITKRGQNVTFRCDPISEHNRLYWYRQTLGQGPEFLTYFQNEAQLEKSRLLSDRFSAERPKGSFSTLEIQRTEQGDSAMYLCASSLRLAGGRNNEQFFGPGTRLTVL.

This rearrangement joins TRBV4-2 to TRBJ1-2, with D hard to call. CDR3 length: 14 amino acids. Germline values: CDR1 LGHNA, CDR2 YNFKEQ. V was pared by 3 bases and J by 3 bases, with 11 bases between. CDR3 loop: CASSQAAADYGYTF. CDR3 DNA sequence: TGTGCCAGCAGCCAGGCGGCAGCGGACTATGGCTACACCTTC.

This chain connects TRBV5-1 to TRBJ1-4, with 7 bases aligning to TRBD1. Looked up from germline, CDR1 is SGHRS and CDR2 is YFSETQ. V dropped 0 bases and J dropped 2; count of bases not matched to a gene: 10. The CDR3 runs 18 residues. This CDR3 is CASSLAGTVGSTNEKLFF. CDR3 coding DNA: TGCGCCAGCAGCTTGGCCGGGACAGTCGGGTCGACTAATGAAAAACTGTTTTTT.

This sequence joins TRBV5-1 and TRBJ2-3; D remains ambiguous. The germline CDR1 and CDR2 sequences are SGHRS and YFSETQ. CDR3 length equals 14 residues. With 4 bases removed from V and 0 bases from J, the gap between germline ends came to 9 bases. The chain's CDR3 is CASSLATSTDTQYF. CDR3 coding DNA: TGCGCCAGCAGCCTTGCGACTAGCACAGATACGCAGTATTTT.

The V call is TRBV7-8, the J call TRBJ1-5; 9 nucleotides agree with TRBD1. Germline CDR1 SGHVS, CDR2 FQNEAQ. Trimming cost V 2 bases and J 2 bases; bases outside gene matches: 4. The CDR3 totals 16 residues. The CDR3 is CASSLSWTGGNQPQHF. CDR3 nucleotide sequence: TGTGCCAGCAGCTTATCTTGGACAGGGGGCAATCAGCCCCAGCATTTT.

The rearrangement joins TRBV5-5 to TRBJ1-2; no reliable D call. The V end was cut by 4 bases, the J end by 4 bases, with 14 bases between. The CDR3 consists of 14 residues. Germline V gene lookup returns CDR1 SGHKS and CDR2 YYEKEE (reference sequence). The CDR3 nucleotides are TGTGCCAGCAGCCCCGGAGTAGGCCCCTATGGCTACACCTTC. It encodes CASSPGVGPYGYTF.

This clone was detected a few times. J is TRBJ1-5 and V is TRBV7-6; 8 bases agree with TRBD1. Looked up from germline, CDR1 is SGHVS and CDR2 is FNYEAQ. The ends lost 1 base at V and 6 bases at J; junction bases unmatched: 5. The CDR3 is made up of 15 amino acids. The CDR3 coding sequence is TGTGCCAGCAGCTTAGGAGACAGGGGAACTCAGCCCCAGCATTTT. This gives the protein CASSLGDRGTQPQHF.

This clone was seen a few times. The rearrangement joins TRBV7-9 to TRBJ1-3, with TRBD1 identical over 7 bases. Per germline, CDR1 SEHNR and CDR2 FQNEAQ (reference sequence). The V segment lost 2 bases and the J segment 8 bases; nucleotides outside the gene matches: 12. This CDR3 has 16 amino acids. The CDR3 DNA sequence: TGTGCCAGCAGCTTACTTGACAGGGTCAATGTGGACACCATATATTTT. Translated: CASSLLDRVNVDTIYF.

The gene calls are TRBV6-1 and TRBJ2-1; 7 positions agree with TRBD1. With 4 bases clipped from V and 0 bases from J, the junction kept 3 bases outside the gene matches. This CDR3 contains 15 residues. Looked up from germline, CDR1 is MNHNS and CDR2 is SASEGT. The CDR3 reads CASSARQGSYNEQFF. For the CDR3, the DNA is TGTGCCAGCAGTGCCCGACAGGGCTCCTACAATGAGCAGTTCTTC.

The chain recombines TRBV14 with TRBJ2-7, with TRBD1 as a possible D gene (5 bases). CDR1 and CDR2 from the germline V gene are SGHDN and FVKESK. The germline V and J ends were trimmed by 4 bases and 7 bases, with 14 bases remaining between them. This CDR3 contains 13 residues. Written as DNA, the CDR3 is TGTGCCAGCAGCCTTATGTCAGGGCTAGAGCAGTACTTC. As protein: CASSLMSGLEQYF. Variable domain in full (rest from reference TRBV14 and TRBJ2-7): EAGVTQFPSHSVIEKGQTVTLRCDPISGHDNLYWYRRVMGKEIKFLLHFVKESKQDESGMPNNRFLAERTGGTYSTLKVQPAELEDSGVYFCASSLMSGLEQYFGPGTRLTVT.

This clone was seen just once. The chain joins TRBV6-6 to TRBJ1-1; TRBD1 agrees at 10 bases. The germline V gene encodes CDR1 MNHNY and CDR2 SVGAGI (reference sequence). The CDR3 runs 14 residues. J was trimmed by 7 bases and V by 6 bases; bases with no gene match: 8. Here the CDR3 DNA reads TGTGCCAGCAGCACCGGACAGGGGGTGGGTGAAGCTTTCTTT. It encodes CASSTGQGVGEAFF.